This is a list of T cell receptor beta chains from one sample in a study of blood T cell repertoires in COVID-19. Clones were read by immunoSEQ multiplex PCR, and TCRdb kept only the in-frame ones, dropping some. The sample consists of 430,000 or so clones, roughly 90% of them appearing once. Specimen: peripheral blood. Receptors originate from a man between 18 and 29 years old with COVID-19, enrolled during active disease. Each CDR3 is given with its conserved first and last residue. Each record gives: clone size, J gene, V gene, D gene, CDR3 DNA, CDR3 protein. D genes are given only for firm matches. Size values are once, few and many counts, or a class for expanded clones, and some rows have none.

- TRBJ2-1 TRBV9 TRBD2 TGTGCCAGCAGCGTAGAGAGGCTAGCGGGAAAAGGATCCTACAATGAGCAGTTCTTC CASSVERLAGKGSYNEQFF
- TRBJ1-3 TRBV5-1 - TGCGCCAGTCCCCGTGCTCAGGGGATAAGAGGTACTGGAAACACCATATATTTT CASPRAQGIRGTGNTIYF
few TRBJ2-7 TRBV2 TRBD1 TGTGCCAGCAGTGGGGGGCCCGACAGGGGGGACGAGCAGTACTTC CASSGGPDRGDEQYF
- TRBJ1-5 TRBV4-1 - TGCGCCAGCAGCTCGATACAGAATAGCAATCAGCCCCAGCATTTT CASSSIQNSNQPQHF
- TRBJ1-2 TRBV30 TRBD1 TGTGCCTGGAGTCCCCTTACAGGGGGGCTTGGCTACACCTTC CAWSPLTGGLGYTF
- TRBJ2-7 TRBV5-1 - TGCGCCAGCAGCTTGGAGGCAGGTGGCGAGCAGTACTTC CASSLEAGGEQYF
- TRBJ1-6 TRBV6-5 TRBD1 TGTGCCAGCAGTTCCAGGGGGCGACTTTCCCTCCACTTT CASSSRGRLSLHF
- TRBJ2-3 TRBV12-5 TRBD2 TGTGCTAGTGGTTTGCCCGTTACCAGCGGGGGCACAGATACGCAGTATTTT CASGLPVTSGGTDTQYF
once TRBJ1-1 TRBV7-9 - TGTGCCAGCAGCTTCGATCGGGGGGCGGTTACTGAAGCTTTCTTT CASSFDRGAVTEAFF
- TRBJ2-7 TRBV18 TRBD1 TGTGCCAGCTCACCGGGACAGGGTTTTAGCGAGCAGTACTTC CASSPGQGFSEQYF
- TRBJ2-3 TRBV9 - TGTGCCAGCAGCGCCTCAGGGTTTGGCACAGATACGCAGTATTTT CASSASGFGTDTQYF
- TRBJ1-2 TRBV19 - TGTGCCAGTAGCTCCTACTATGGCTACACCTTC CASSSYYGYTF
- TRBJ1-5 TRBV5-1 TRBD1 TGCGCCAGCAGCTCCGGACAGGGAGAGCCCCAGCATTTT CASSSGQGEPQHF
- TRBJ2-6 TRBV24-1 - TGTGCCACCAGTGATAACAGTTTAAGCTCTGGGGCCAACGTCCTGACTTTC CATSDNSLSSGANVLTF
- TRBJ2-1 TRBV2 TRBD1 TGTGCCATACATTGGCGGGGGACAGGGATATACAATGAGCAGTTCTTC CAIHWRGTGIYNEQFF
- TRBJ2-1 TRBV20-1 - TGCAGTGCTAGAATCGTCAATGAGCAGTTCTTC CSARIVNEQFF
- TRBJ2-7 TRBV3-1/TRBV3-2 TRBD2 TGTGCCAGCAGCCGTCCGGGACTACCATCCTACGAGCAGTACTTC CASSRPGLPSYEQYF
- TRBJ2-5 TRBV6-2/TRBV6-3 TRBD2 TGTGCCAGCAGTTTACGACGCACTAGCGGGGCCCAAGAGACCCAGTACTTC CASSLRRTSGAQETQYF
few TRBJ2-3 TRBV3-1/TRBV3-2 - TGTGCCAGCAGCCCGACAGGAACTAGCACAGATACGCAGTATTTT CASSPTGTSTDTQYF
- TRBJ2-5 TRBV2 TRBD2 TGTGCCAGCAGTCAGGGACTAGCGGGAGAAGAGACCCAGTACTTC CASSQGLAGEETQYF
- TRBJ2-1 TRBV6-5 - TGTGCCAGCAGTCCCTCGCAGGTGAACAATGAGCAGTTCTTC CASSPSQVNNEQFF
- TRBJ1-2 TRBV10-1 - TGCGCCAGCAGTGAGGACAGAAAATATGGCTACACCTTC CASSEDRKYGYTF
- TRBJ1-1 TRBV6-5 - TGTGCCAGCAGTTACTCGAGGGGGTCGGAAGCTTTCTTT CASSYSRGSEAFF
- TRBJ1-6 TRBV7-6 - TGTGCCAGCAGCTTAGAGGCAGCGTCTAATTCACCCCTCCACTTT CASSLEAASNSPLHF
- TRBJ1-1 TRBV6-6 - TGTGCCAGCAGCCCTCTAGCGGACTCCAGAGGCACTGAAGCTTTCTTT CASSPLADSRGTEAFF
- TRBJ1-1 TRBV28 - TGTGCCAGCAGTGAAACGGGGAACACTGAAGCTTTCTTT CASSETGNTEAFF
- TRBJ2-3 TRBV7-9 TRBD2 TGTGCCAGCAGCTTAGTCGGGAGGACTAAAGTTAGGGCAGATACGCAGTATTTT CASSLVGRTKVRADTQYF
- TRBJ2-1 TRBV2 - TGTGCCAGCAGTGCCAGACCTCCCCGAGACAGTTACAATGAGCAGTTCTTC CASSARPPRDSYNEQFF
- TRBJ2-3 TRBV5-1 - TGCGCCAGCAGCTTGGTTGGCGGAGGCACAGATACGCAGTATTTT CASSLVGGGTDTQYF
- TRBJ2-3 TRBV6-6 TRBD2 TGTGCCAGCAGTTCGGCTAGCGGGACGAAAGATACGCAGTATTTT CASSSASGTKDTQYF
- TRBJ2-1 TRBV11-3 TRBD1 TGTGCCAGCGAGCACCCCGGGACAGCCGACAATGAGCAGTTCTTC CASEHPGTADNEQFF
- TRBJ2-5 TRBV7-9 - TGTGCCAGCAGCCATACGGGGAGGAGGGGCCAAGAGACCCAGTACTTC CASSHTGRRGQETQYF
- TRBJ1-4 TRBV5-4 TRBD1 TGTGCCAGCAGCCGAAACCAGGGGGCGAATGAAAAACTGTTTTTT CASSRNQGANEKLFF
- TRBJ2-7 TRBV2 - TGTGCCAGCAGCGAAACTAGATTCGCCTACGAGCAGTACTTC CASSETRFAYEQYF
- TRBJ2-1 TRBV6-4 - TGTGCCAGCAGTACTGAGGGAGGCTGGAACAATGAGCAGTTCTTC CASSTEGGWNNEQFF
few TRBJ2-3 TRBV27 - TGTGCCAGCAGTCCCCTGAGCCGTCTCAGGGATACGCAGTATTTT CASSPLSRLRDTQYF
- TRBJ2-1 TRBV5-1 TRBD1 TGCGCCAGCAGCTTGGGGGTTCGGGGACAGGGGTTCCCCAATGAGCAGTTCTTC CASSLGVRGQGFPNEQFF
- TRBJ2-1 TRBV10-3 - TGTGCCATCAGTGAGACACTACGCTCCTACAATGAGCAGTTCTTC CAISETLRSYNEQFF
- TRBJ1-6 TRBV6-5 - TGTGCCAGCAGCCGAGACGCTCAGGGTTCACCCCTCCACTTT CASSRDAQGSPLHF
- TRBJ2-1 TRBV3-1/TRBV3-2 TRBD2 TGTGCCAGCAGGAGCGGGGGCAATGAGCAGTTCTTC CASRSGGNEQFF
few TRBJ1-5 TRBV6-6 - TGTGCCAGCAGTTACTTGGGCCCGAGGGGCAATCAGCCCCAGCATTTT CASSYLGPRGNQPQHF
- TRBJ2-1 TRBV3-1/TRBV3-2 - TGTGCCAGCAGCCAAGATGGAGATAGGGACAAAAAGCAGTTCTTC CASSQDGDRDKKQFF
- TRBJ2-1 TRBV2 TRBD1 TGTGCCAGCAGTGAACTCCGACAGGGCAGGCATGAGCAGTTCTTC CASSELRQGRHEQFF
- TRBJ1-2 TRBV9 TRBD1 TGTGCCAGCAGCGTACTAGAGGGGGCGCGGGGCTACACCTTC CASSVLEGARGYTF
- TRBJ2-5 TRBV7-8 TRBD2 TGTGCCAGCAGCTTCTCGGGGGGGCAGGTTTCGGAAGAGACCCAGTACTTC CASSFSGGQVSEETQYF
- TRBJ1-4 TRBV7-6 TRBD1 TGTGCCAGCAGCTTAGGTGACAGGGTTAGTGAAAAACTGTTTTTT CASSLGDRVSEKLFF
- TRBJ2-3 TRBV2 - TGTGCCAGTAAGGGTGACAGTCTAATAGGTAGAGATACGCAGTATTTT CASKGDSLIGRDTQYF
- TRBJ2-1 TRBV4-2 TRBD2 TGTGCCAGCAGCCAAGAGCTTCGTAGCGGGGGGGCCGGCGTTCATGAGCAGTTCTTC CASSQELRSGGAGVHEQFF
once TRBJ2-5 TRBV7-9 TRBD1 TGTGCCAGCAGGGATACCGGGACAGGGAAGTACCAAGAGACCCAGTACTTC CASRDTGTGKYQETQYF
- TRBJ1-2 TRBV7-2 - TGTGCCAGCAGCTCGCAAATCACAGGAAGGGGATCTGGCTACACCTTC CASSSQITGRGSGYTF
few TRBJ1-1 TRBV10-3 - TGTGCCATCAGTGGGAGGGGGAACACTGAAGCTTTCTTT CAISGRGNTEAFF
- TRBJ1-5 TRBV5-1 - TGCGCCAGCAGCTTCGGGGGGGCGAGCCAGCCCCAGCATTTT CASSFGGASQPQHF
- TRBJ2-2 TRBV21-1 - TGTGCCAGCAGCACGTTAGTCGGCCGGGGTTATCACACCGGGGAGCTGTTTTTT CASSTLVGRGYHTGELFF
- TRBJ2-1 TRBV19 - TGTGCCAGTAGGGGGCCACCTGGTAGGATCTTC CASRGPPGRIF
- TRBJ2-5 TRBV3-1/TRBV3-2 - TGTGCCAGCAGCCAAAGGCAGGTGGAGACCCAGTACTTC CASSQRQVETQYF
- TRBJ1-1 TRBV19 - TGTGCCAGTCGTCCCGGGACAAGGACGGGGACTGAAGCTTTCTTT CASRPGTRTGTEAFF